This TCR beta chain was captured in a study of cytomegalovirus exposure and HLA in healthy donors. Overall study context: From some 180 million T cells, an earlier analysis saw approximately 120 million unique TCR beta sequences.

Concerning this clone itself: Its antigen is not known.

Germline V gives CDR1 GTSNPN, CDR2 SVGIG (reference sequence). The CDR3 consists of 17 residues. Trimming removed 2 bases from V and 3 bases from J; junction bases left unmatched: 13. Everyone who donated was a healthy bone marrow donor. Study outcomes and limitations: Follow-up analysis seemed to connect common viral pathogens with several of the most significant clusters identified.

A multiplex PCR was run with 60 Vbeta primers and 13 Jbeta primers. Assay used: immunoSEQ multiplex PCR; TCRdb lists only in-frame clones, some missing. The top ten clones hold 0.2% to 0.3% of a sample with 150,000 to 200,000 clones, roughly 87% of them seen once. V is TRBV30 and J is TRBJ2-7; 10 positions match TRBD1. Input material: PBMCs. The TCR was taken from a girl under two years old in good health and CMV-seronegative. The CDR3 loop reads CAWSITPGTGVFYEQYF. The CDR3 nucleotides read TGTGCCTGGAGTATCACTCCTGGGACAGGGGTTTTCTACGAGCAGTACTTC.